This T cell receptor beta chain emerged from a study of CD8 T cells in ankylosing spondylitis. A word on this clonotype: The antigen remains unidentified.

CDR1 is MGHRA and CDR2 is YSYEKL in the germline V gene. With 1 base removed from V and 7 bases from J, the gap between germline ends came to 14 bases. The CDR3 covers 15 residues. Findings of the study overall: Before this, some motif variants had been reported in reactive arthritis synovial fluid and blood. Matched synovial fluid from ankylosing spondylitis patients was reported to be enriched for disease-linked clones. What appeared characteristic of ankylosing spondylitis blood was a TCR beta motif of under 10 highly homologous variants.

As the method for making TCR beta libraries, quantitative 5'-RACE with molecular barcodes was used. TCRdb called the 5' RACE reads again in MiXCR, with one record for every CDR3 protein. The repertoire holds hundreds of thousands of distinct CDR3 sequences, with approximately 12% as singletons. Sequencing was performed on blood, either unsorted or a sorted T cell fraction (not recorded which). The V gene is TRBV4-1, the J gene TRBJ1-5; no clear D. The TCR comes from a male donor with ankylosing spondylitis. Written as DNA, the CDR3 is TGCGCCAGCAGCCAAGGTGATAGGGAACTACAGCCCCAGCATTTT. Its protein product is CASSQGDRELQPQHF.